This is a list of T cell receptor beta chains from one sample in a study of post-analysis software for immune sequencing data. In TCRdb, the PCR reads were re-called with MiXCR into one record per CDR3 protein. The sample shows a few hundred thousand distinct CDR3 sequences, nearly 45% of them seen only once. Specimen: blood. The receptor set was obtained from a girl under 18 with multiple sclerosis. CDR3s include the opening cysteine and the closing phenylalanine or tryptophan. Each record gives: V gene, J gene, D gene, clone size, CDR3 DNA, CDR3 protein. A D gene is named only where the DNA matches it firmly. Rows give clone size only sometimes, using once, few, many, or a class for an expanded clone.

v_gene: TRBV13; j_gene: TRBJ2-7; d_gene: .; abundance: .; CDR3nt: TGTGCCAGCAGCACTATGAGGGGCCCCGTCTACGAGCAGTACTTC; CDR3aa: CASSTMRGPVYEQYF
v_gene: TRBV19; j_gene: TRBJ1-2; d_gene: .; abundance: .; CDR3nt: TGTGCCAGTAGTATCCGACGCGAGGGGGACTATGGCTACACCTTC; CDR3aa: CASSIRREGDYGYTF
v_gene: TRBV5-6; j_gene: TRBJ1-6; d_gene: .; abundance: .; CDR3nt: TGTGCCAGCAGCTTGCTTAGCAGGCGGTCGTCAATTTCACCCCTCCACTTT; CDR3aa: CASSLLSRRSSISPLHF
v_gene: TRBV7-2; j_gene: TRBJ2-3; d_gene: .; abundance: .; CDR3nt: TGTGCCAGCAGCACCCCCCATATAGATACGCAGTATTTT; CDR3aa: CASSTPHIDTQYF
v_gene: TRBV10-3; j_gene: TRBJ2-5; d_gene: .; abundance: .; CDR3nt: TGTGCCACCAGTGAAGAGGGGTGGACCCAGTACTTC; CDR3aa: CATSEEGWTQYF
v_gene: TRBV13; j_gene: TRBJ2-7; d_gene: .; abundance: .; CDR3nt: TGTGCCAGCAGCTACAAGGGCCGATACTACGAGCAGTACTTC; CDR3aa: CASSYKGRYYEQYF
v_gene: TRBV4-1; j_gene: TRBJ2-7; d_gene: TRBD1; abundance: .; CDR3nt: TGCGCCAGCAGCCAACCGGGACAGGGGTATAACGAGCAGTACTTC; CDR3aa: CASSQPGQGYNEQYF
v_gene: TRBV11-2; j_gene: TRBJ1-2; d_gene: TRBD1; abundance: .; CDR3nt: TGTGCCAGCAGCCGTGACAGGGATGTATACTATGGCTACACCTTC; CDR3aa: CASSRDRDVYYGYTF
v_gene: TRBV6-6; j_gene: TRBJ2-1; d_gene: TRBD2; abundance: .; CDR3nt: TGTGCCAGCAGTTACGCCCTAGCGGGAGGAAGGAATGAGCAGTTCTTC; CDR3aa: CASSYALAGGRNEQFF
v_gene: TRBV7-2; j_gene: TRBJ2-4; d_gene: TRBD1; abundance: .; CDR3nt: TGTGCCAGCAGCACGAGACAGGGAAACATTCAGTACTTC; CDR3aa: CASSTRQGNIQYF
v_gene: TRBV4-1; j_gene: TRBJ2-1; d_gene: TRBD2; abundance: .; CDR3nt: TGCGCCAGCAGCCAAGTACGGCGGGGGTACAATGAGCAGTTCTTC; CDR3aa: CASSQVRRGYNEQFF
v_gene: TRBV5-6; j_gene: TRBJ1-1; d_gene: .; abundance: few; CDR3nt: TGTGCCAGCAGCCCTGAGACAGATCAGAACACTGAAGCTTTCTTT; CDR3aa: CASSPETDQNTEAFF
v_gene: TRBV7-9; j_gene: TRBJ1-4; d_gene: .; abundance: .; CDR3nt: TGTGCCAGCAGCTTCGCCGGGACGCTTGGGAAAAAACTGTTTTTT; CDR3aa: CASSFAGTLGKKLFF
v_gene: TRBV24-1; j_gene: TRBJ2-3; d_gene: TRBD1; abundance: .; CDR3nt: TGTGCCACCAGTGAGGGACAGCCAGGCACAGATACGCAGTATTTT; CDR3aa: CATSEGQPGTDTQYF
v_gene: TRBV20-1; j_gene: TRBJ2-7; d_gene: .; abundance: .; CDR3nt: TGCAGTGCTAGAGATTACGGGGATGAGCAGTACTTC; CDR3aa: CSARDYGDEQYF
v_gene: TRBV5-1; j_gene: TRBJ2-7; d_gene: .; abundance: .; CDR3nt: TGCGCCAGCAGCTCCCTTCAGGGGCGGTACGAGCAGTACTTC; CDR3aa: CASSSLQGRYEQYF
v_gene: TRBV24-1; j_gene: TRBJ1-5; d_gene: .; abundance: .; CDR3nt: TGTGCCACCAGTGACCCCGGGCCCGCTCAGCCCCAGCATTTT; CDR3aa: CATSDPGPAQPQHF
v_gene: TRBV4-1; j_gene: TRBJ2-7; d_gene: TRBD1; abundance: few; CDR3nt: TGCGCCAGCAGCCAAGATCTAGGGACAGGGTCGGGCTACGAGCAGTACTTC; CDR3aa: CASSQDLGTGSGYEQYF
v_gene: TRBV18; j_gene: TRBJ2-3; d_gene: .; abundance: many; CDR3nt: TGTGCCAGCTCACCTCGAACAGATACGCAGTATTTT; CDR3aa: CASSPRTDTQYF
v_gene: TRBV15; j_gene: TRBJ1-2; d_gene: TRBD1; abundance: .; CDR3nt: TGTGCCACCAGCAGAAGGGACAGGTCAGGCTATGGCTACACCTTC; CDR3aa: CATSRRDRSGYGYTF
v_gene: TRBV20-1; j_gene: TRBJ2-5; d_gene: TRBD2; abundance: .; CDR3nt: TGCAGTGCTGACGCCGGACTAGCGTTTCAAGAGACCCAGTACTTC; CDR3aa: CSADAGLAFQETQYF
v_gene: TRBV7-7; j_gene: TRBJ2-7; d_gene: .; abundance: .; CDR3nt: TGTGCTAGCAGCTTAGGGCCGGAGGGGTCCTGCGAGCAGTACTTC; CDR3aa: CASSLGPEGSCEQYF
v_gene: TRBV4-1; j_gene: TRBJ2-7; d_gene: TRBD2; abundance: .; CDR3nt: TGCGCCAGCAGCCAGACCGGGACTAGCGATCACGAGCAGTACTTC; CDR3aa: CASSQTGTSDHEQYF
v_gene: TRBV13; j_gene: TRBJ2-1; d_gene: .; abundance: .; CDR3nt: TGTGCCAGCAGCTTAGGAGGTTTAGTGAATTCCTACAATGAGCAGTTCTTC; CDR3aa: CASSLGGLVNSYNEQFF
v_gene: TRBV10-3; j_gene: TRBJ2-3; d_gene: .; abundance: few; CDR3nt: TGTGCCATCAGTGAGTCTATGGGGGAGACTACAGATACGCAGTATTTT; CDR3aa: CAISESMGETTDTQYF
v_gene: TRBV6-6; j_gene: TRBJ2-1; d_gene: TRBD2; abundance: few; CDR3nt: TGTGCCAGCAGGACGGGGGGAGCGGACAATGAGCAGTTCTTC; CDR3aa: CASRTGGADNEQFF
v_gene: TRBV28; j_gene: TRBJ2-7; d_gene: TRBD1; abundance: .; CDR3nt: TGTGCCAGCAGTTTATCCGGACGTTGGTGGGACAGGGCCTACGAGCAGTACTTC; CDR3aa: CASSLSGRWWDRAYEQYF
v_gene: TRBV7-9; j_gene: TRBJ2-7; d_gene: .; abundance: .; CDR3nt: TGTGCCAGCAGCTTAAGTAACGGACGGGGGTCCTACGAGCAGTACTTC; CDR3aa: CASSLSNGRGSYEQYF
v_gene: TRBV20-1; j_gene: TRBJ2-1; d_gene: TRBD2; abundance: .; CDR3nt: TGCAGTGCTAGAATGGGGCTAGCGGGTTCCGGGAATGAGCAGTTCTTC; CDR3aa: CSARMGLAGSGNEQFF
v_gene: TRBV28; j_gene: TRBJ2-7; d_gene: TRBD2; abundance: .; CDR3nt: TGTGCCAGCGCCGGGGGGGGCTCCTACGAGCAGTACTTC; CDR3aa: CASAGGGSYEQYF
v_gene: TRBV6-4; j_gene: TRBJ2-3; d_gene: TRBD2; abundance: .; CDR3nt: TGTGCCAGCAGCAGAGCGGGAGGGCACACAGATACGCAGTATTTT; CDR3aa: CASSRAGGHTDTQYF
v_gene: TRBV7-9; j_gene: TRBJ1-2; d_gene: .; abundance: few; CDR3nt: TGTGCCAGCAGCTTACGTCCACCCGGCTACACCTTC; CDR3aa: CASSLRPPGYTF
v_gene: TRBV9; j_gene: TRBJ2-7; d_gene: .; abundance: .; CDR3nt: TGTGCCAGCAGCGTAGTAGGAGGAGGGGATTACGAGCAGTACTTC; CDR3aa: CASSVVGGGDYEQYF
v_gene: TRBV27; j_gene: TRBJ2-3; d_gene: TRBD2; abundance: .; CDR3nt: TGTGCCAGCAGTTTATCGGGAGGGAGATTAGATACGCAGTATTTT; CDR3aa: CASSLSGGRLDTQYF